This TCR beta chain was observed in a study of T cells in Graves' hyperthyroidism and ophthalmopathy. The germline gives CDR1 MNHEY, CDR2 SVGAGI. There are 14 residues in the CDR3. The ends lost 2 bases at V and 4 bases at J; junction bases unmatched: 2. For the diagnoses, clinical symptoms, serum thyroxine and TRAb, thyroid ultrasound and orbital computed tomography were used. The sample holds many counts of this clonotype. Using RNA transcripts as the source, TCR beta CDR3 regions were amplified. HTBI primers were employed in a first-round RT-PCR of the TCR CDR3. TCRdb fed the multiplex PCR reads into MiXCR, producing one record per CDR3 protein. The sample has roughly 630,000 distinct CDR3 sequences; less than 20% are singletons.

This TCR was sampled from a woman aged 25 to 39 with Graves' hyperthyroidism. The chain joins TRBV6-5 to TRBJ1-1; 9 bases agree with TRBD1. Material: blood. The CDR3 loop reads CASSYETGGTEAFF. The CDR3 region has the DNA TGTGCCAGCAGTTACGAGACAGGGGGCACTGAAGCTTTCTTT.